The clone carrying this T cell receptor beta chain was counted between two and nine times. V gave up 5 bases and J gave up 2 bases, with 12 bases separating them. Looked up from germline, CDR1 is SGHNT and CDR2 is YYREEE (reference sequence). This CDR3 contains 14 residues. These data originate in a study of cytomegalovirus exposure and HLA in healthy donors. PCR was performed using 60 Vbeta and 13 Jbeta primers. Using immunoSEQ multiplex PCR, the repertoire was profiled, and TCRdb retains in-frame clones only, with some absent. The sample includes fewer than 90,000 clones, around three quarters of them seen just once.

The chain combines TRBV5-4 with TRBJ2-3; D might be TRBD1 (6 bases). The sample consisted of PBMCs. This receptor was taken from a woman aged 50 to 60 in good health and CMV-seropositive. The CDR3 nucleotides are TGTGCCAGCAGTAAGGGGGACCCCACAGATACGCAGTATTTT. It is translated as CASSKGDPTDTQYF.